This TCR beta chain originates from a study of T cells in Graves' hyperthyroidism and ophthalmopathy. General study points: Prediction of ophthalmopathy progression came a median around 6 months pre-onset. Among clonotypes expanded in thyroid above 0.001, most were also found in blood.

There are 13 residues in the CDR3. V was clipped by 7 bases and J by 5 bases; unmatched bases: 6. Germline values: CDR1 SNHLY, CDR2 FYNNEI. RNA transcripts served as the template for amplifying TCR beta CDR3 regions. Primed by the HTBI set, a first-round RT-PCR was run on the TCR CDR3. TCRdb re-called the multiplex PCR reads with MiXCR, one entry per CDR3 protein. The sample consists of roughly 660,000 distinct CDR3 sequences, 15% to 20% of them appearing once. At least ten counts were recorded for this clonotype. Its target is unknown. When ophthalmopathy did not progress within 18 months, Graves' hyperthyroidism was considered stable. Thyroid ultrasound and orbital computed tomography, with clinical symptoms and serum thyroxine and TRAb, informed diagnoses.

Sample: blood. This chain uses TRBV2 with TRBJ2-5; TRBD1 matches at 8 bases. This TCR came from a man aged 45-65 years with Graves' hyperthyroidism. DNA for the CDR3: TGTGCCAGCACAGGGGGCTTGCGGGAGACCCAGTACTTC. This encodes CASTGGLRETQYF.